What follows describes a single T cell receptor (beta chain). Deletions cut 1 base from V and 5 bases from J, with 18 bases between. Germline values: CDR1 MGHRA, CDR2 YSYEKL. This CDR3 has 18 amino acids. The sample is drawn from a study of shared T cell receptors in the human thymus. Repertoires were generated with immunoSEQ multiplex PCR, while TCRdb's copy carries only in-frame clones and drops some. The sample includes approximately 730,000 clones, 75% to 90% seen only once; the top ten take around 0.01%. This same sample was also taken into another study, of human thymus T cells.

Material: thymocytes. This clonotype originated in a girl in the first two years of life with a congenital heart defect. This chain connects TRBV4-1 to TRBJ1-6; the D gene is possibly TRBD1 (5 bases). Here the CDR3 reads CASSQGRPRGVDNSPLHF. The DNA for the CDR3 is TGCGCCAGCAGCCAAGGGCGACCCCGGGGGGTCGATAATTCACCCCTCCACTTT.